This record covers a single T cell receptor (beta chain). This record belongs to a study of CD4+ T cells in melanoma. Using immunoSEQ multiplex PCR, the repertoire was profiled, and TCRdb retains in-frame clones only, with some absent. In the table there are about 50,000 clones, about 91% of which are singletons. This CDR3 comprises 14 residues. Germline V CDR1 and CDR2: MDHEN, SYDVKM. V lost 3 bases, J lost 3 bases, and 11 bases lay in between. The origin of this receptor is a human donor with melanoma. The chain links TRBV28 to TRBJ2-5; D possibly matches TRBD1 or TRBD2 (5 bases each). The source material was peripheral blood. The CDR3: CASSLTVGEETQYF. CDR3 DNA sequence: TGTGCCAGCAGTTTGACAGTCGGGGAAGAGACCCAGTACTTC. The whole variable domain, remainder taken from reference TRBV28 and TRBJ2-5, is DVKVTQSSRYLVKRTGEKVFLECVQDMDHENMFWYRQDPGLGLRLIYFSYDVKMKEKGDIPEGYSVSREKKERFSLILESASTNQTSMYLCASSLTVGEETQYFGPGTRLLVL.